Presented here are 28 T cell receptor beta chains from one specimen sequenced in a study of T cells in Graves' hyperthyroidism and ophthalmopathy. The investigators amplified TCR beta CDR3 regions from RNA transcripts. HTBI primers were used for first-round RT-PCR of the TCR CDR3. TCRdb redid the calling of the multiplex PCR reads with MiXCR, one entry per CDR3 protein. The data show roughly 500,000 distinct CDR3 sequences, 40% to 50% seen once. Sequencing input: peripheral blood or thyroid tissue (not recorded which). The receptors were sampled from an adult woman with Graves' disease, either hyperthyroidism or ophthalmopathy (not recorded which).

This clonotype was observed at least ten times. V gene TRBV3-1 combines with J gene TRBJ2-5; 11 positions match TRBD2. This CDR3 has 17 amino acids. Germline V gene data show CDR1 as LGHDT and CDR2 as YNNKEL (reference sequence). V shed 1 base, J shed 4 bases, and the junction held 8 bases outside the gene matches. CDR3 sequence: CASSQGLAGGGVETQYF. In DNA form, the CDR3 reads TGTGCCAGCAGCCAAGGCCTAGCGGGAGGCGGGGTAGAGACCCAGTACTTC.

Only a few counts were recorded for this clonotype. The genes are TRBV6-5 and TRBJ2-2; D is unclear. The CDR3 extends over 15 amino acids. Germline values: CDR1 MNHEY, CDR2 SVGAGI. The V and J ends lost 1 base and 0 bases respectively, with 6 bases between them. CDR3 residues: CASSYFQTNTGELFF. DNA of the CDR3: TGTGCCAGCAGTTACTTTCAAACGAACACCGGGGAGCTGTTTTTT.

The chain combines TRBV2 with TRBJ1-4; D gene ambiguous. The CDR3 extends over 12 amino acids. Deletions cut 7 bases from V and 3 bases from J, with 6 bases between. Germline CDR1 SNHLY, CDR2 FYNNEI. CDR3 coding DNA: TGTGCCAGCACGGCACCTAATGAAAAACTGTTTTTT. Protein sequence: CASTAPNEKLFF.

This clonotype was observed at least ten times. The chain employs TRBV12-3 or TRBV12-4 and TRBJ2-7; D is perhaps TRBD2 (5 bases). Between the trimmed V and J ends, which lost 2 bases and 7 bases, there was a span of 12 bases. This CDR3 is 13 amino acids long. CDR3 bases: TGTGCCAGCAGTTTAAAGCGGACGGTTGAGCAGTACTTC. Its protein product is CASSLKRTVEQYF.

This clonotype showed up just a few times. This chain connects TRBV7-9 to TRBJ2-2; D perhaps matches TRBD2 (5 bases). The V gene lost 0 bases and the J gene lost 6 bases, with 8 bases spanning the gap. CDR1 and CDR2 (germline): SEHNR, FQNEAQ (reference sequence). CDR3 length: 14 residues. The CDR3 DNA reads as TGTGCCAGCAGCTTAGCGGGAGTTTCCGGGGAGCTGTTTTTT. Translation: CASSLAGVSGELFF.

This clonotype was seen only a few times. The J gene is TRBJ2-7, the V gene TRBV7-9; maybe TRBD2 (6 bases). The CDR3 spans 14 residues. The V and J ends lost 5 bases and 3 bases respectively, with 14 bases between them. Germline CDR1 reads SEHNR; CDR2 reads FQNEAQ (reference sequence). CDR3 bases: TGTGCCAGCAGCCGTCAGGAGGGCCGCTACGAGCAGTACTTC. It translates to CASSRQEGRYEQYF.

The chain joins TRBV5-6 to TRBJ1-6; D remains unclear. This CDR3 spans 14 amino acids. V was clipped by 2 bases and J by 2 bases, with 5 bases between them. The germline gives CDR1 SGHDT, CDR2 YYEEEE. CDR3 sequence reads: CASSFGAYNSPLHF. The CDR3 bases are TGTGCCAGCAGCTTCGGAGCCTATAATTCACCCCTCCACTTT.

About this clonotype itself: Since a much larger clone is just one base distant, this may be a read error. The chain has TRBV10-3 and TRBJ1-2; maybe TRBD1 (6 bases). Trimming took off 5 bases at V and 2 bases at J, with 18 bases between the two ends. Germline lookup yields CDR1 ENHRY and CDR2 SYGVKD. The CDR3 runs 16 residues. For the CDR3, the DNA is TGTGCCATCAGTTTGAGGCAGGCGGGGGCCAACTATGGCTACACCTTC. Translating gives CAISLRQAGANYGYTF.

The genes are TRBV20-1 and TRBJ2-2; 10 bases line up with TRBD2. Trimming removed 6 bases from V and 3 bases from J; junction bases left unmatched: 10. Germline CDR1 reads DFQATT; CDR2 reads SNEGSKA (reference sequence). The CDR3 is made up of 16 amino acids. CDR3 residues: CSARSGGGSDTGELFF. The CDR3 bases are TGCAGTGCAAGGAGCGGGGGGGGGTCGGACACCGGGGAGCTGTTTTTT.

Points on this clonotype: This CDR3 is missing its conserved last phenylalanine or tryptophan, likely due to a read error. The J gene is TRBJ2-6, the V gene TRBV5-1; D is perhaps TRBD2 (6 bases). Germline V gene sequence: CDR1 SGHRS, CDR2 YFSETQ. The CDR3 length is 17 residues. CDR3 in amino acids: CASSLGGRPSGANVLTP. DNA for the CDR3: TGTGCCAGCAGCTTGGGGGGACGGCCCTCTGGGGCCAACGTCCTGACTCCA.

This clonotype showed up many times. This chain joins TRBV7-8 and TRBJ2-7; D not resolved. The germline V gene encodes CDR1 SGHVS and CDR2 FQNEAQ. Deletions cut 4 bases from V and 6 bases from J, with 19 bases between. The CDR3 covers 15 residues. The CDR3 DNA sequence: TGTGCCAGCAGCTCAGAGGCACGGAGTCTCTCCGAGCAGTACTTC. Protein: CASSSEARSLSEQYF.

This clonotype showed up just once. The V call is TRBV12-3 or TRBV12-4, the J call TRBJ1-2; 8 bases agree with TRBD1. The V segment lost 5 bases and the J segment 4 bases; nucleotides outside the gene matches: 9. This CDR3 region has 15 residues. CDR3 sequence (DNA): TGTGCCAGCAGTGGGCTGACAGGGGCTGGCTATGGCTACACCTTC. Translated: CASSGLTGAGYGYTF.

This clonotype occurred many times. This chain uses TRBV6-1 with TRBJ1-5, with 11 bases aligning to TRBD1. The germline CDR1 and CDR2 sequences are MNHNS and SASEGT. CDR3 length equals 16 residues. Trimming cost V 6 bases and J 1 base; bases outside gene matches: 5. The CDR3 DNA reads as TGTGCCAGCAGGAGGACAGGGGGCGTAAGCAATCAGCCCCAGCATTTT. This gives the protein CASRRTGGVSNQPQHF.

This clonotype occurred many times. The rearrangement joins TRBV9 to TRBJ2-2, with D unclear. Per germline, CDR1 SGDLS and CDR2 YYNGEE. The length of the CDR3 is 16 residues. V was cut by 0 bases and J by 2 bases, with 11 bases left in between. CDR3 sequence: CASSVGPALNTGELFF. The CDR3 nucleotides read TGTGCCAGCAGCGTAGGTCCAGCGCTTAACACCGGGGAGCTGTTTTTT.

This clonotype was observed many times. This chain uses TRBV6-1 with TRBJ1-6; no clear D. This CDR3 has 13 residues. Trimming shortened V by 3 bases and J by 12 bases, and 12 bases separated the two germline ends. Germline assignment: CDR1 MNHNS and CDR2 SASEGT. The CDR3 protein is CASSETNNVPLHF. CDR3 coding DNA: TGTGCCAGCAGTGAGACCAACAACGTACCCCTCCACTTT.

This clonotype was counted many times. This chain connects TRBV28 to TRBJ1-5; no clear D. The CDR3 is made up of 12 amino acids. With 3 bases removed from V and 5 bases from J, the gap between germline ends came to 5 bases. Germline values: CDR1 MDHEN, CDR2 SYDVKM. This CDR3 reads CASSFWDQPQHF. CDR3 bases: TGTGCCAGCAGTTTCTGGGATCAGCCCCAGCATTTT.

This clonotype was seen many times. This rearrangement joins TRBV10-3 to TRBJ1-3; 10 nucleotides line up with TRBD1. The V segment lost 0 bases and the J segment 4 bases; nucleotides outside the gene matches: 6. CDR3 length: 17 amino acids. Germline CDR1 reads ENHRY; CDR2 reads SYGVKD. CDR3 nucleotide sequence: TGTGCCATCAGTGAGTCGACAGGGGGCGCCTTGGGAAACACCATATATTTT. Its translation is CAISESTGGALGNTIYF.

This chain uses TRBV6-4 with TRBJ1-6; no clear D gene. The CDR3 length is 12 residues. With 8 bases removed from V and 10 bases from J, the gap between germline ends came to 12 bases. Germline CDR1 and CDR2: MRHNA and SNTAGT. Here the CDR3 reads CASLRGNSPLHF. The CDR3 region has the DNA TGTGCCAGCTTGAGAGGCAACTCACCCCTCCACTTT.

This clonotype was detected many times. CDR3 in amino acids: CAISDPRIGTSGSLSYEQYF. In DNA form, the CDR3 reads TGTGCCATCAGTGACCCTCGAATAGGGACTAGCGGGAGCCTGTCCTACGAGCAGTACTTC. The chain couples TRBV10-3 to TRBJ2-7; 14 bases line up with TRBD2. This CDR3 spans 20 amino acids. Germline V gene sequence: CDR1 ENHRY, CDR2 SYGVKD. Trimming at V came to 3 bases and at J to 1 base, leaving 14 bases not matched to a gene.

In this sample, this clonotype turned up many times. The chain is built from TRBV7-3 and TRBJ2-7, with 8 bases fitting TRBD2. CDR1 is SGHTA, CDR2 FQGTGA, per germline. The CDR3 is 16 residues long. With V trimmed by 0 bases and J by 5 bases, 9 bases remained unmatched. The CDR3 nucleotides read TGTGCCAGCAGCTTAACTGGCTCTGCGGGAGGTCACGAGCAGTACTTC. As protein: CASSLTGSAGGHEQYF.

The chain uses TRBV24-1 and TRBJ2-5; D may be TRBD1 (6 bases). This CDR3 contains 15 residues. With 3 bases removed from V and 3 bases from J, the gap between germline ends came to 13 bases. Germline CDR1 is KGHDR and CDR2 is SFDVKD. DNA for the CDR3: TGTGCCACCAGTGATCCCACAGGGATTGAAGAGACCCAGTACTTC. Protein product: CATSDPTGIEETQYF.

The chain carries TRBV25-1 and TRBJ2-7; 7 bases agree with TRBD1. V lost 5 bases to trimming and J lost 2 bases; unmatched junction nucleotides: 9. The CDR3 consists of 15 residues. Looked up from germline, CDR1 is MGHDK and CDR2 is SYGVNS. The DNA of the CDR3 is TGTGCCAGCAGTTTCGGTGACAGGGCCACCTACGAGCAGTACTTC. This encodes CASSFGDRATYEQYF.

The gene calls are TRBV12-3 or TRBV12-4 and TRBJ2-5; 10 bases are shared with TRBD2. J lost 10 bases, V lost 3 bases, and 5 bases had no gene match. The CDR3 has 13 residues. The CDR3 coding sequence is TGTGCCAGCAGTTTCCTAGCGGGGGAGGACCAGTACTTC. Protein sequence: CASSFLAGEDQYF.

A few counts support this clonotype. The gene calls are TRBV7-2 and TRBJ1-5; D is uncertain. V was pared by 1 base and J by 9 bases, with 13 bases between. In germline, CDR1 is SGHTA, CDR2 FQGNSA. CDR3 length: 14 residues. The CDR3 DNA reads as TGTGCCAGCAGCTTAGTTGTCGGCGCCGTGCCCCAGCATTTT. Translation gives CASSLVVGAVPQHF.

This chain joins TRBV20-1 and TRBJ2-7, with D possibly matching TRBD2 (6 bases). The CDR3 extends over 14 amino acids. Germline assignment: CDR1 DFQATT and CDR2 SNEGSKA (reference sequence). V was trimmed by 0 bases and J by 3 bases, leaving 12 bases between them. The CDR3 spells CSARDRGVGYEQYF. As DNA, the CDR3 is TGCAGTGCTAGAGATCGCGGGGTCGGCTACGAGCAGTACTTC.

The sample holds a few counts of this clonotype. This chain joins TRBV28 and TRBJ1-1; no firm D call. This CDR3 spans 17 amino acids. Trimming stripped 2 bases from V and 0 bases from J, with 16 bases between. CDR1 and CDR2 from the germline V gene are MDHEN and SYDVKM. The CDR3 region has the DNA TGTGCCAGCAGTTTAAGCACCAGACGAGCCATGAACACTGAAGCTTTCTTT. Its protein product is CASSLSTRRAMNTEAFF.

Ten or more counts support this clonotype. The rearrangement joins TRBV2 to TRBJ2-2; TRBD2 agrees at 12 bases. Germline V gene lookup returns CDR1 SNHLY and CDR2 FYNNEI. The V segment lost 6 bases and the J segment 2 bases; nucleotides outside the gene matches: 4. This CDR3 has 16 residues. DNA of the CDR3: TGTGCCAGCAGCCTGACTAGCGGGGGTAACACCGGGGAGCTGTTTTTT. Its protein is CASSLTSGGNTGELFF.

The sample holds a few counts of this clonotype. The genes are TRBV2 and TRBJ1-5, with TRBD1 identical over 10 bases. CDR3 length: 14 amino acids. The junction had 4 bases not matched to a gene; V was cut back by 8 bases and J by 3 bases. The V gene's germline CDR1 is SNHLY and CDR2 FYNNEI. The CDR3 protein is CASRDRGYNQPQHF. The CDR3 region has the DNA TGTGCCAGCCGGGACAGGGGCTACAATCAGCCCCAGCATTTT. The full variable domain, completed using reference TRBV2 and TRBJ1-5, is EPEVTQTPSHQVTQMGQEVILRCVPISNHLYFYWYRQILGQKVEFLVSFYNNEISEKSEIFDDQFSVERPDGSNFTLKIRSTKLEDSAMYFCASRDRGYNQPQHFGDGTRLSIL.